This T cell receptor (beta chain) is drawn from a study of cytomegalovirus exposure and HLA in healthy donors. Study as a whole: HLA-typed donors were the source of approximately 88 million unique TCRs, which an early data release held.

The CDR3 runs 15 residues. CDR1 and CDR2 from the germline V gene are ENHRY and SYGVKD. The junction had 5 bases not matched to a gene; V was cut back by 4 bases and J by 2 bases. Study-wide results and limits: In a later analysis, HLA-associated TCR beta chains were more clonally expanded than equally common others. Using the classifier, cytomegalovirus status was reportedly diagnosed with high specificity and sensitivity.

Amplification used 60 Vbeta primers and 13 Jbeta primers. Assay used: immunoSEQ multiplex PCR; TCRdb lists only in-frame clones, some missing. The sample shows under 200,000 clones, around 67% of them seen only once. A note on this clone: Its antigen is not identified.

Sequencing was done on a sample of PBMCs. This chain joins TRBV10-3 and TRBJ2-3; 8 bases map to TRBD1. This sequence originates from a woman aged 18 to 35 in good health and CMV-seropositive. CDR3 DNA: TGTGCCATCAGTGGGCGACAGGGGTACACAGATACGCAGTATTTT. As protein: CAISGRQGYTDTQYF.